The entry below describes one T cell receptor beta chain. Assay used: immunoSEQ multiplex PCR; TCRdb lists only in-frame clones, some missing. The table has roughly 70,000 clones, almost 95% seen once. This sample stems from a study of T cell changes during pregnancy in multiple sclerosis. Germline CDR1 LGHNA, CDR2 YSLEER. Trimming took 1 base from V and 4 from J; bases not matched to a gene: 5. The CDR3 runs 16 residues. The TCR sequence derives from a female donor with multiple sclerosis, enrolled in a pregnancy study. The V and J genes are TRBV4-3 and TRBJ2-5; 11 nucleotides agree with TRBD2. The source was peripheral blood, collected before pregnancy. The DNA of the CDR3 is TGCGCCAGCAGCCAAGGACTAGCGGGAAGATCAGAGACCCAGTACTTC. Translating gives CASSQGLAGRSETQYF.